The 31 T cell receptor beta chains reported below all come from one sample, sequenced in a study of blood T cell repertoires in COVID-19. Method: immunoSEQ multiplex PCR; TCRdb's copy keeps in-frame clones and lacks some. The table includes 250,000 to 300,000 clones, about nine tenths detected once. The sample comprised peripheral blood. These receptors all stem from a woman younger than 45 with COVID-19, enrolled during active disease.

The chain uses TRBV10-3 and TRBJ2-7; the D is unclear. The germline V gene encodes CDR1 ENHRY and CDR2 SYGVKD. The CDR3 runs to 12 residues. V gave up 3 bases and J gave up 3 bases, with 6 bases separating them. The CDR3 nucleotides read TGTGCCATCAGTGATCTGAGCTACGAGCAGTACTTC. Translating gives CAISDLSYEQYF.

The chain links TRBV2 to TRBJ2-1; possible D gene TRBD1, 6 bases. The germline V and J ends were trimmed by 8 bases and 9 bases, with 20 bases remaining between them. Germline lookup yields CDR1 SNHLY and CDR2 FYNNEI. The CDR3 length is 14 residues. The CDR3 region is CASSREQGWGEQFF. CDR3 sequence (DNA): TGTGCCAGCTCCCGGGAACAGGGTTGGGGTGAGCAGTTCTTC.

V usage is TRBV5-1 and J usage is TRBJ2-7, with 7 bases aligning to TRBD1. This CDR3 has 16 residues. Germline CDR1 is SGHRS and CDR2 is YFSETQ. V lost 0 bases and J lost 6; bases outside the gene matches: 12. In DNA form, the CDR3 reads TGCGCCAGCAGCTTGGAGTGGGGTGAGGGGGCGCCCGAGCAGTACTTC. Translated: CASSLEWGEGAPEQYF.

CDR3 residues: CASSFLAGASYNEQFF. In DNA, the CDR3 is TGCGCCAGCAGCTTTCTAGCGGGAGCTTCCTACAATGAGCAGTTCTTC. The chain is built from TRBV5-1 and TRBJ2-1; 10 nucleotides match TRBD2. With V trimmed by 2 bases and J by 1 base, 3 bases remained unmatched. The germline gives CDR1 SGHRS, CDR2 YFSETQ. There are 16 residues in the CDR3.

The chain has TRBV5-6 and TRBJ1-2; no reliable D call. The germline V gene encodes CDR1 SGHDT and CDR2 YYEEEE. Trimming shortened V by 1 base and J by 11 bases, and 18 bases separated the two germline ends. This CDR3 is built from 14 residues. In DNA, the CDR3 is TGTGCCAGCAGCTTGTCAGTCGCTGCCTCAACGTACACCTTC. Its protein is CASSLSVAASTYTF.

J is TRBJ2-2 and V is TRBV6-1, with D unclear. V lost 5 bases and J lost 0, with 7 bases in between. The germline CDR1 and CDR2 sequences are MNHNS and SASEGT. The CDR3 runs to 14 residues. The CDR3 DNA sequence: TGTGCCAGCAGTTCCGTTTCGAACACCGGGGAGCTGTTTTTT. It is translated as CASSSVSNTGELFF.

The rearrangement joins TRBV5-1 to TRBJ2-1; D is undetermined. The V gene lost 4 bases and the J gene lost 7 bases, with 21 bases spanning the gap. Germline-derived CDR1 and CDR2 are SGHRS and YFSETQ. The CDR3 covers 16 residues. CDR3 region: CASSHSATAARNEQFF. The CDR3 nucleotides are TGCGCCAGCAGCCACTCCGCGACCGCCGCTAGGAATGAGCAGTTCTTC. Looking up the rest from reference TRBV5-1 and TRBJ2-1 gives the full variable domain: KAGVTQTPRYLIKTRGQQVTLSCSPISGHRSVSWYQQTPGQGLQFLFEYFSETQRNKGNFPGRFSGRQFSNSRSEMNVSTLELGDSALYLCASSHSATAARNEQFFGPGTRLTVL.

This clone was counted a single time. The chain combines TRBV24-1 with TRBJ2-3; TRBD2 aligns across 12 bases. The V segment lost 4 bases and the J segment 8 bases; nucleotides outside the gene matches: 9. The germline V gene has CDR1 KGHDR and CDR2 SFDVKD. There are 16 residues in the CDR3. The CDR3 region has the DNA TGTGCCACCAGTGAGCCTAGCGGGGGGGACGTGGGTACGCAGTATTTT. It yields the protein CATSEPSGGDVGTQYF.

V is TRBV25-1 and J is TRBJ1-2; possibly TRBD1 for D (6 bases). Trimming cost V 3 bases and J 6 bases, with 14 bases left between them. There are 14 residues in the CDR3. Germline loops: CDR1 MGHDK, CDR2 SYGVNS. The CDR3 DNA reads as TGTGCCAGCAGTGAGAGGGCGAGGGACAATGGCTACACCTTC. It encodes CASSERARDNGYTF.

The J gene is TRBJ1-3, the V gene TRBV2, with a possible D match to TRBD1 (5 bases). The germline V gene has CDR1 SNHLY and CDR2 FYNNEI. The CDR3 sequence is 14 residues long. Trimming removed 4 bases at V and 0 bases at J, with 7 bases between. The CDR3: CASSGQSSGNTIYF. Here the CDR3 DNA reads TGTGCCAGCAGTGGACAGTCCTCTGGAAACACCATATATTTT.

The table lists this clone with a count of one. The chain carries TRBV4-2 and TRBJ1-2; the D gene is possibly TRBD1 (6 bases). The germline V gene encodes CDR1 LGHNA and CDR2 YNFKEQ. This CDR3 spans 14 amino acids. V was cut by 4 bases and J by 5 bases, with 14 bases left in between. This chain's CDR3 is CASSRDGTRYGYTF. CDR3 sequence (DNA): TGTGCCAGCAGCCGTGACGGGACAAGATATGGCTACACCTTC.

This clone was found once. The chain recombines TRBV23-1 with TRBJ1-4; D not certain. TRBV23-1 is flagged as an ORF with uncertain function. V was trimmed by 7 bases and J by 12 bases, leaving 24 bases between them. The CDR3 totals 15 residues. CDR3 in DNA: TGCGCCAGCATCCACTTTAACCGGTCGCGCTTCGAACTGTTTTTT. Encoded protein: CASIHFNRSRFELFF.

The chain joins TRBV29-1 to TRBJ1-2, with a possible D match to TRBD1 (5 bases). The germline V and J ends were trimmed by 1 base and 5 bases, with 11 bases remaining between them. The CDR3 is 13 amino acids. Germline values: CDR1 SQVTM, CDR2 ANQGSEA. As DNA, the CDR3 is TGCAGCGTTGAAGTTGCGGGACGGTATGGCTACACCTTC. This sequence encodes CSVEVAGRYGYTF. The variable domain in full, with the rest retrieved from reference TRBV29-1 and TRBJ1-2, is SAVISQKPSRDICQRGTSLTIQCQVDSQVTMMFWYRQQPGQSLTLIATANQGSEATYESGFVIDKFPISRPNLTFSTLTVSNMSPEDSSIYLCSVEVAGRYGYTFGSGTRLTVV.

The chain uses TRBV30 and TRBJ2-1, with TRBD1 as a possible D gene (6 bases). The germline gives CDR1 GTSNPN, CDR2 SVGIG (reference sequence). CDR3 size: 13 residues. Trimming took 3 bases from V and 4 from J, leaving 10 bases between them. The CDR3 is CAWSGTLYNEQFF. CDR3 bases: TGTGCCTGGAGCGGGACACTTTACAATGAGCAGTTCTTC.

The chain couples TRBV28 to TRBJ2-1, with D possibly being TRBD2 (5 bases). Trimming pared 6 bases from V and 9 bases from J, leaving 15 bases between. The CDR3 totals 13 residues. Germline V gene sequence: CDR1 MDHEN, CDR2 SYDVKM. CDR3 sequence (DNA): TGTGCCAGCAGCATAAGACTAATTGGTGAGCAGTTCTTC. Its protein is CASSIRLIGEQFF.

CDR3 in DNA: TGTGCCAGCAGTCGTCCCGAGCTGGGAGGCTGGGAGACCCAGTACTTC. Amino acids: CASSRPELGGWETQYF. This sequence joins TRBV28 and TRBJ2-5; D perhaps matches TRBD2 (6 bases). V was shortened by 5 bases and J by 5 bases, with 21 bases between the two germline ends. The CDR3 is 16 amino acids. The germline V gene encodes CDR1 MDHEN and CDR2 SYDVKM.

This clone was picked up one time. The CDR3 nucleotides are TGTGCCAGCAGCCCCCGGACTAGCCCCTACGAGCAGTACTTC. Amino acid sequence: CASSPRTSPYEQYF. The chain is built from TRBV7-2 and TRBJ2-7, with 8 bases that match TRBD2. V shed 5 bases and J 2 bases; nucleotides not matched to a gene: 5. The CDR3 spans 14 residues. Germline V gene sequence: CDR1 SGHTA, CDR2 FQGNSA.

The genes are TRBV5-3 and TRBJ2-1, with a tentative D call TRBD2 (6 bases). TRBV5-3 is known as an ORF, though its function is uncertain. The CDR3 runs 15 residues. The V and J ends lost 5 bases and 8 bases respectively, with 20 bases between them. CDR3 in DNA: TGTGCCAGAAGTCTGCCCGGGGGAGTTTGGGATGAGCAGTTCTTC. Its translation: CARSLPGGVWDEQFF.

This clone has just one count. The chain recombines TRBV7-8 with TRBJ2-1; 7 nucleotides align to TRBD2. From germline, CDR1 is SGHVS and CDR2 FQNEAQ. Unmatched junction bases numbered 8, after V lost 6 bases and J lost 12 bases. This CDR3 region has 12 residues. Here the CDR3 DNA reads TGTGCCAGCAGTCGGACTAGTGGTGTGCAGTTCTTC. Its translation is CASSRTSGVQFF.

This chain connects TRBV28 to TRBJ2-7, with D possibly being TRBD2 (5 bases). This CDR3 is 15 amino acids long. V lost 5 bases to trimming and J lost 3 bases, with 17 bases between them. Germline V gene data show CDR1 as MDHEN and CDR2 as SYDVKM. The CDR3 DNA sequence: TGTGCCAGCAGTCCCCGAGTTGTGAGGGACTACGAGCAGTACTTC. As protein: CASSPRVVRDYEQYF.

With respect to this clone: Other DNA sequences within the sample encode an identical CDR3. This chain links TRBV7-9 with TRBJ1-5; D is ambiguous. In germline, CDR1 is SEHNR, CDR2 FQNEAQ (reference sequence). CDR3 size: 14 residues. V was shortened by 3 bases and J by 0 bases, with 6 bases between the two germline ends. The CDR3 region is CASSLANSNQPQHF. The CDR3, as DNA: TGTGCCAGCAGCTTGGCAAATAGCAATCAGCCCCAGCATTTT.

The V and J genes are TRBV19 and TRBJ1-5; D gene ambiguous. The CDR3 is 15 residues long. The germline V gene has CDR1 LNHDA and CDR2 SQIVND (reference sequence). Trimming removed 1 base at V and 1 base at J, with 8 bases between. For the CDR3, the DNA is TGTGCCAGTAGTATAGTGTGGAGGAGCAATCAGCCCCAGCATTTT. Protein product: CASSIVWRSNQPQHF.

The chain combines TRBV7-9 with TRBJ2-7, with D maybe TRBD2 (5 bases). With 2 bases removed from V and 6 bases from J, the gap between germline ends came to 8 bases. Germline V gene data show CDR1 as SEHNR and CDR2 as FQNEAQ (reference sequence). This CDR3 contains 12 residues. The CDR3 region has the DNA TGTGCCAGCAGCTTACGGGATTCCGAGCAGTACTTC. Translated, it gives CASSLRDSEQYF.

V and J are TRBV5-1 and TRBJ2-1; 16 nucleotides match TRBD2. Germline CDR1 reads SGHRS; CDR2 reads YFSETQ. The CDR3 contains 17 residues. J was trimmed by 7 bases and V by 1 base; bases with no gene match: 5. CDR3 sequence: CASSLFSGLAGGNEQFF. CDR3 coding DNA: TGCGCCAGCAGCTTGTTTTCGGGACTAGCGGGAGGGAATGAGCAGTTCTTC.

The J gene is TRBJ1-3, the V gene TRBV2; D may be TRBD1 (5 bases). There are 15 residues in the CDR3. The V gene's germline CDR1 is SNHLY and CDR2 FYNNEI. Trimming stripped 1 base from V and 1 base from J, with 8 bases between. The DNA of the CDR3 is TGTGCCAGCAGTGAAGGGGGGGAGTCTGGAAACACCATATATTTT. Its protein is CASSEGGESGNTIYF.

V is TRBV7-9 and J is TRBJ1-2, with 7 bases identical to TRBD1. The trim removed 7 bases at V and 7 bases at J, leaving 18 bases unmatched. The germline V gene encodes CDR1 SEHNR and CDR2 FQNEAQ (reference sequence). The CDR3 is made up of 16 amino acids. The CDR3 region has the DNA TGTGCCAGCAACGACTACAGGGGCGAAGGTTCCCGTGGCTACACCTTC. Translation gives CASNDYRGEGSRGYTF.

A few counts support this clone. The rearrangement uses TRBV9 and TRBJ1-2; a weak D match, TRBD1 (6 bases). V was trimmed by 3 bases and J by 1 base, leaving 13 bases between them. This CDR3 has 15 amino acids. CDR1 is SGDLS, CDR2 YYNGEE, per germline. The CDR3 DNA reads as TGTGCCAGCAGCGAAGGACAGAAGGGTAACTATGGCTACACCTTC. Its translation: CASSEGQKGNYGYTF. Drawing the rest from reference TRBV9 and TRBJ1-2, the complete variable domain is DSGVTQTPKHLITATGQRVTLRCSPRSGDLSVYWYQQSLDQGLQFLIQYYNGEERAKGNILERFSAQQFPDLHSELNLSSLELGDSALYFCASSEGQKGNYGYTFGSGTRLTVV.

V is TRBV7-9 and J is TRBJ2-7, with D tentatively TRBD2 (5 bases). This CDR3 is built from 14 residues. Trimming cost V 3 bases and J 6 bases, with 15 bases left between them. Germline lookup yields CDR1 SEHNR and CDR2 FQNEAQ (reference sequence). CDR3 in amino acids: CASSLTTSEGEQYF. CDR3 DNA: TGTGCCAGCAGCTTGACTACCTCAGAGGGCGAGCAGTACTTC.

The V and J genes are TRBV4-1 and TRBJ2-3; D may be TRBD1 (6 bases). CDR1 is MGHRA and CDR2 is YSYEKL in the germline V gene. The CDR3 has 15 residues. The V and J ends lost 4 bases and 0 bases respectively, with 11 bases between them. CDR3 amino acids: CASSPGTISTDTQYF. The CDR3 nucleotides read TGCGCCAGCAGCCCCGGGACAATTAGCACAGATACGCAGTATTTT.

DNA for the CDR3: TGTGCCACCAGCAGAGATCGGAAGCGCCGGGGATCTGAGCAGTTCTTC. Its protein is CATSRDRKRRGSEQFF. This chain uses TRBV15 with TRBJ2-1, with D maybe TRBD2 (5 bases). Trimming took 0 bases from V and 9 from J, leaving 18 bases between them. Germline CDR1 reads LNHNV; CDR2 reads YYDKDF (reference sequence). The CDR3 contains 16 residues. The entire variable domain, with the rest obtained from reference TRBV15 and TRBJ2-1, is as follows: DAMVIQNPRYQVTQFGKPVTLSCSQTLNHNVMYWYQQKSSQAPKLLFHYYDKDFNNEADTPDNFQSRRPNTSFCFLDIRSPGLGDTAMYLCATSRDRKRRGSEQFFGPGTRLTVL.

This sequence joins TRBV28 and TRBJ2-2, with D hard to call. Trimming left V 3 bases short and J 0 bases short, with 2 bases between. The CDR3 extends over 13 amino acids. The V gene's germline CDR1 is MDHEN and CDR2 SYDVKM. In DNA form, the CDR3 reads TGTGCCAGCAGTTTCGCGAACACCGGGGAGCTGTTTTTT. Its translation: CASSFANTGELFF.